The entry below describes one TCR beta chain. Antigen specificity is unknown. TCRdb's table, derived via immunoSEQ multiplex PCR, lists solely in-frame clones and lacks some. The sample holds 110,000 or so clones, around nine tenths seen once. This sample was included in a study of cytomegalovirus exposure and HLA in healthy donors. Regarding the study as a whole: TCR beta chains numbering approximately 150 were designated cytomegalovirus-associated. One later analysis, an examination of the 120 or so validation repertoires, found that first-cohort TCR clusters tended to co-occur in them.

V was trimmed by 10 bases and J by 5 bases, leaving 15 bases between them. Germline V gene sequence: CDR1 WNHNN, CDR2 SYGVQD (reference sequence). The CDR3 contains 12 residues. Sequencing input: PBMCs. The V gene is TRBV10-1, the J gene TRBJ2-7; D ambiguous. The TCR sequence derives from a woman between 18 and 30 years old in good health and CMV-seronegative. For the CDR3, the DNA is TGCGCCACCCCCTCATTCGCGGACGAGCAGTACTTC. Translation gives CATPSFADEQYF.